The following is a T cell receptor beta chain sequence with its context. The record originates from a study of blood T cell repertoires in COVID-19. About the study: Acute and convalescent COVID-19 samples came from the United States, Italy and Spain. T cells, B-cell-depleted T cells, or PBMCs supplied cDNA or gDNA.

Sequenced by immunoSEQ multiplex PCR; TCRdb stores in-frame clones only, minus some. This sample has 250,000 to 400,000 clones; approximately 88% occur once, and the top ten carry roughly 1.7%. Seattle participants joined during active infection and were tracked over time. The CDR3 totals 12 residues. Between the trimmed V and J ends, which lost 5 bases and 6 bases, there was a span of 7 bases. Germline CDR1 reads MNHEY; CDR2 reads SMNVEV (reference sequence). Sequencing was performed on peripheral blood. The chain joins TRBV27 to TRBJ2-2; D might be TRBD2 (6 bases). The sequence came from a woman younger than 45 with COVID-19, enrolled during active disease. The chain's CDR3 is CASSLASGELFF. For the CDR3, the DNA is TGTGCCAGCAGTCTAGCGTCCGGGGAGCTGTTTTTT.